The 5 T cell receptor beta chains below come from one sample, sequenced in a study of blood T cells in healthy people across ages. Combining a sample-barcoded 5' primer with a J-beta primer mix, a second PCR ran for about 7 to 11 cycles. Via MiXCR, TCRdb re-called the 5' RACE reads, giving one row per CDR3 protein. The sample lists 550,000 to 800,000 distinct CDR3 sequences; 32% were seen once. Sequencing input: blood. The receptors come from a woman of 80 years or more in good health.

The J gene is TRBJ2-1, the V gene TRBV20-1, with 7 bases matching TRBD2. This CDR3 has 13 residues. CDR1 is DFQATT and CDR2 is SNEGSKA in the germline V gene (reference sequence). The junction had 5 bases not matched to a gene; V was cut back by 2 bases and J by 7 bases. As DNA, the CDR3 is TGCAGTGCTAGATCGCGGGGGAGGAATGAGCAGTTCTTC. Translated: CSARSRGRNEQFF.

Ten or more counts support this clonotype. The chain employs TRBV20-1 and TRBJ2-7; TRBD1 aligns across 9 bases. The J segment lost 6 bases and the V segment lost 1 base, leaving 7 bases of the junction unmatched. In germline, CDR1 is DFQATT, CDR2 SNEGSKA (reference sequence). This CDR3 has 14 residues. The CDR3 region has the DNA TGCAGTGCTAGAGTAGGGACAGGGTCAGGCGAGCAGTACTTC. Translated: CSARVGTGSGEQYF.

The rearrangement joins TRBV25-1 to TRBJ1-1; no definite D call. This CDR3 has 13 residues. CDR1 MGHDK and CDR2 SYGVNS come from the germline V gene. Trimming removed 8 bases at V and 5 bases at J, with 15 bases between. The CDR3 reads CASRDAGSTEAFF. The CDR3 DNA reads TGTGCCAGCCGAGACGCGGGGAGTACTGAAGCTTTCTTT.

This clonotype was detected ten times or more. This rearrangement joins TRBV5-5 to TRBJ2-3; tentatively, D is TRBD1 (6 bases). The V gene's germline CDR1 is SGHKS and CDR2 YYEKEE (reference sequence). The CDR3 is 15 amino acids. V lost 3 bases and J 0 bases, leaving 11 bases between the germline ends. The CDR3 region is CASSWGTTSTDTQYF. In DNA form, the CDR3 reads TGTGCCAGCAGCTGGGGGACAACTAGCACAGATACGCAGTATTTT.

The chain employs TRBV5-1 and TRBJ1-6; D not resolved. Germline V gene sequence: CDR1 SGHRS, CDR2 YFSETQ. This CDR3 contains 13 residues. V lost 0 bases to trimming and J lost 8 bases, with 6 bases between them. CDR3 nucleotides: TGCGCCAGCAGCTTGGCCGGGTATTCACCCCTCCACTTT. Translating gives CASSLAGYSPLHF. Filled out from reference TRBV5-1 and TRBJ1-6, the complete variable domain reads KAGVTQTPRYLIKTRGQQVTLSCSPISGHRSVSWYQQTPGQGLQFLFEYFSETQRNKGNFPGRFSGRQFSNSRSEMNVSTLELGDSALYLCASSLAGYSPLHFGNGTRLTVT.